This is a list of T cell receptor beta chains from one sample in a study of cytomegalovirus exposure and HLA in healthy donors. TCRdb keeps only in-frame clones here, not all; method: immunoSEQ multiplex PCR. In the table there are under 300,000 clones, 65% to 90% of which are singletons. Sequencing input: PBMCs. The receptor source for this set is a woman aged 18 to 35 in good health and CMV-seronegative. Both conserved end residues are part of each CDR3. The D gene is left open where the match is weak. Clone size appears in some rows only: once, few, many, or a class for an expanded clone.

j_call: TRBJ2-2; clone_size: .; v_call: TRBV7-8; d_call: TRBD2; cdr3_nt: TGTGCCAGCAGCTTACCCGTGGGGGGAGGGCCCTCGGGCACCGGGGAGCTGTTTTTT; cdr3_aa: CASSLPVGGGPSGTGELFF
j_call: TRBJ2-1; clone_size: .; v_call: TRBV7-7; d_call: TRBD2; cdr3_nt: TGTGCCAGCAGCTTATTACAGCGGGAGGTCCCTCGGGATGAGCAGTTCTTC; cdr3_aa: CASSLLQREVPRDEQFF
j_call: TRBJ1-1; clone_size: .; v_call: TRBV6-5; d_call: .; cdr3_nt: TGTGCCAGCAGTCAGGGGAACACTGAAGCTTTCTTT; cdr3_aa: CASSQGNTEAFF
j_call: TRBJ2-7; clone_size: many; v_call: TRBV30; d_call: TRBD1; cdr3_nt: TGTGCCTGGAGTGTAGGACAGGGTACCTACGAGCAGTACTTC; cdr3_aa: CAWSVGQGTYEQYF
j_call: TRBJ2-4; clone_size: .; v_call: TRBV9; d_call: .; cdr3_nt: TGTGCCAGCAGCGTAGGGGCAGCCAAAAACATTCAGTACTTC; cdr3_aa: CASSVGAAKNIQYF
j_call: TRBJ2-7; clone_size: .; v_call: TRBV4-3; d_call: .; cdr3_nt: TGCGCCAGCAGCCATATCTACCAGGGACTCAATCCCTACGAGCAGTACTTC; cdr3_aa: CASSHIYQGLNPYEQYF
j_call: TRBJ2-3; clone_size: once; v_call: TRBV5-6; d_call: TRBD2; cdr3_nt: TGTGCCAGCCATAGACTAGCGGGGGGGCGGGCAGATACGCAGTATTTT; cdr3_aa: CASHRLAGGRADTQYF
j_call: TRBJ2-3; clone_size: .; v_call: TRBV11-1; d_call: .; cdr3_nt: TGTGCCAGCAGCTTAGCCTCGGGAGATACGCAGTATTTT; cdr3_aa: CASSLASGDTQYF
j_call: TRBJ1-1; clone_size: .; v_call: TRBV10-3; d_call: TRBD1; cdr3_nt: TGTGCCATCAGTGGAGACCGGGACAGCACTGAAGCTTTCTTT; cdr3_aa: CAISGDRDSTEAFF
j_call: TRBJ2-4; clone_size: .; v_call: TRBV30; d_call: .; cdr3_nt: TGTGCCTGGAGTGTTGAGGGCATTCAGTACTTC; cdr3_aa: CAWSVEGIQYF
j_call: TRBJ2-2; clone_size: .; v_call: TRBV27; d_call: .; cdr3_nt: TGTGCCAGCAGTTTATCGGGCGCAATCGGGGAGCTGTTTTTT; cdr3_aa: CASSLSGAIGELFF
j_call: TRBJ1-5; clone_size: .; v_call: TRBV28; d_call: .; cdr3_nt: TGTGCCAGCAGACAGAGTAATAGCAATCAGCCCCAGCATTTT; cdr3_aa: CASRQSNSNQPQHF
j_call: TRBJ1-2; clone_size: .; v_call: TRBV18; d_call: .; cdr3_nt: TGTGCCAGCTCACCTCTACAGGGTACCTATGGCTACACCTTC; cdr3_aa: CASSPLQGTYGYTF
j_call: TRBJ2-2; clone_size: .; v_call: TRBV6-6; d_call: TRBD1; cdr3_nt: TGTGCCAGCAGGGAACGTAGACAGGGACACACCGGGGAGCTGTTTTTT; cdr3_aa: CASRERRQGHTGELFF
j_call: TRBJ1-1; clone_size: many; v_call: TRBV6-5; d_call: .; cdr3_nt: TGTGCCAGCAGTTACGGAGGGTCCAACACTGAAGCTTTCTTT; cdr3_aa: CASSYGGSNTEAFF
j_call: TRBJ1-2; clone_size: .; v_call: TRBV28; d_call: .; cdr3_nt: TGTGCCAGCAGTTTAAGACAGGCGATCTATGGCTACACCTTC; cdr3_aa: CASSLRQAIYGYTF
j_call: TRBJ1-4; clone_size: .; v_call: TRBV4-3; d_call: .; cdr3_nt: TGCGCCAGCAGCCAAGTTTCCCAGGGGTTTGAAAAACTGTTTTTT; cdr3_aa: CASSQVSQGFEKLFF
j_call: TRBJ1-1; clone_size: once; v_call: TRBV30; d_call: .; cdr3_nt: TGTGCCTGGAGTGTACTAGGCGCACCCACGCCCGGCACTGAAGCTTTCTTT; cdr3_aa: CAWSVLGAPTPGTEAFF
j_call: TRBJ2-1; clone_size: .; v_call: TRBV6-5; d_call: .; cdr3_nt: TGTGCCAGCAGCAGTGTCCCCTACAATGAGCAGTTCTTC; cdr3_aa: CASSSVPYNEQFF
j_call: TRBJ2-7; clone_size: few; v_call: TRBV29-1; d_call: TRBD2; cdr3_nt: TGCAGCGTAGCGGGAGCCTACGAGCAGTACTTC; cdr3_aa: CSVAGAYEQYF
j_call: TRBJ1-2; clone_size: .; v_call: TRBV4-3; d_call: .; cdr3_nt: TGCGCCAGCAGCCAAGGTTTGGGCAGGTCCTATGGCTACACCTTC; cdr3_aa: CASSQGLGRSYGYTF
j_call: TRBJ1-2; clone_size: .; v_call: TRBV4-3; d_call: .; cdr3_nt: TGCGCCAGCAGCCAACTGCAGGGTGACTATGGCTACACCTTC; cdr3_aa: CASSQLQGDYGYTF
j_call: TRBJ2-2; clone_size: .; v_call: TRBV2; d_call: .; cdr3_nt: TGTGCCAGCAACCTAGAGGGAATGAACACCGGGGAGCTGTTTTTT; cdr3_aa: CASNLEGMNTGELFF
j_call: TRBJ1-6; clone_size: .; v_call: TRBV19; d_call: TRBD1; cdr3_nt: TGTGCCAGTAGTACCCGACAGGGCAATGGGGTTTCACCCCTCCACTTT; cdr3_aa: CASSTRQGNGVSPLHF
j_call: TRBJ1-2; clone_size: few; v_call: TRBV6-5; d_call: .; cdr3_nt: TGTGCCAGCAGTTACTCTACGGGGGACTATGGCTACACCTTC; cdr3_aa: CASSYSTGDYGYTF
j_call: TRBJ2-2; clone_size: .; v_call: TRBV6-5; d_call: TRBD1; cdr3_nt: TGTGCCAGCACCCCCCAGGGGGCGAACACCGGGGAGCTGTTTTTT; cdr3_aa: CASTPQGANTGELFF
j_call: TRBJ1-1; clone_size: once; v_call: TRBV25-1; d_call: .; cdr3_nt: TGTGCCAGCACCCGCCGGGAGAACACTGAAGCTTTCTTT; cdr3_aa: CASTRRENTEAFF
j_call: TRBJ2-7; clone_size: once; v_call: TRBV5-4; d_call: .; cdr3_nt: TGTGCCAGCAGCTTGGGGACTCTGTACGAGCAGTACTTC; cdr3_aa: CASSLGTLYEQYF
j_call: TRBJ1-5; clone_size: .; v_call: TRBV6-5; d_call: .; cdr3_nt: TGTGCCAGCAGTTTGGTACAGAACAATCAGCCCCAGCATTTT; cdr3_aa: CASSLVQNNQPQHF
j_call: TRBJ2-1; clone_size: once; v_call: TRBV6-5; d_call: .; cdr3_nt: TGTGCCAGCAGTTACTCGACCGGGGAGGTCTACAATGAGCAGTTCTTC; cdr3_aa: CASSYSTGEVYNEQFF
j_call: TRBJ2-7; clone_size: .; v_call: TRBV27; d_call: .; cdr3_nt: TGTGCCAGCAGTATTCTCAGGGGCACATCCTACGAGCAGTACTTC; cdr3_aa: CASSILRGTSYEQYF
j_call: TRBJ2-7; clone_size: .; v_call: TRBV5-1; d_call: .; cdr3_nt: TGCGCCAGCAGACGGGATCTGCCCTACGAGCAGTACTTC; cdr3_aa: CASRRDLPYEQYF
j_call: TRBJ2-7; clone_size: .; v_call: TRBV7-8; d_call: .; cdr3_nt: TGTGCCAGCAGCCCCCTTAATAAGCTGTACGAGCAGTACTTC; cdr3_aa: CASSPLNKLYEQYF
j_call: TRBJ1-2; clone_size: .; v_call: TRBV19; d_call: .; cdr3_nt: TGTGCCAGTAGTATAATGCTTACGACGTGGAGGAGCTATGGCTACACCTTC; cdr3_aa: CASSIMLTTWRSYGYTF
j_call: TRBJ1-1; clone_size: .; v_call: TRBV28; d_call: TRBD1; cdr3_nt: TGTGCCAGCAGTTCCACAGGGGGCCAGAACACTGAAGCTTTCTTT; cdr3_aa: CASSSTGGQNTEAFF
j_call: TRBJ2-1; clone_size: .; v_call: TRBV19; d_call: .; cdr3_nt: TGTGCCAGTAGTATAGCGTACAGGGATCCCTACAATGAGCAGTTCTTC; cdr3_aa: CASSIAYRDPYNEQFF
j_call: TRBJ1-6; clone_size: .; v_call: TRBV11-3; d_call: .; cdr3_nt: TGTGCCAGCAGCTCCGGGGGGGGCGGTTCACCCCTCCACTTT; cdr3_aa: CASSSGGGGSPLHF
j_call: TRBJ2-7; clone_size: .; v_call: TRBV29-1; d_call: TRBD1; cdr3_nt: TGCAGCGTTGAAGACCGAAGGACAGGGGGCGTAGACTACGAGCAGTACTTC; cdr3_aa: CSVEDRRTGGVDYEQYF
j_call: TRBJ2-1; clone_size: .; v_call: TRBV5-1; d_call: TRBD1; cdr3_nt: TGCGCCAGCAGCAACCGGGGACAGGAACGCTCCTACAATGAGCAGTTCTTC; cdr3_aa: CASSNRGQERSYNEQFF
j_call: TRBJ1-2; clone_size: once; v_call: TRBV28; d_call: TRBD1; cdr3_nt: TGTGCCAGCAGTCTTCCCGTCGGGACAGTTAACTATGGCTACACCTTC; cdr3_aa: CASSLPVGTVNYGYTF
j_call: TRBJ1-1; clone_size: .; v_call: TRBV27; d_call: TRBD1; cdr3_nt: TGTGCCAGCAGTTCCAGACAGGGGTGGACTGAAGCTTTCTTT; cdr3_aa: CASSSRQGWTEAFF
j_call: TRBJ1-2; clone_size: once; v_call: TRBV4-3; d_call: .; cdr3_nt: TGCGCCAGCAGCCAAGATCCGGGGGTGTATGGCTACACCTTC; cdr3_aa: CASSQDPGVYGYTF
j_call: TRBJ2-7; clone_size: .; v_call: TRBV5-1; d_call: TRBD1; cdr3_nt: TGCGCCAGCAGCTTGGGACAGGGGTCCTACGAGCAGTACTTC; cdr3_aa: CASSLGQGSYEQYF
j_call: TRBJ2-3; clone_size: .; v_call: TRBV4-1; d_call: .; cdr3_nt: TGCGCCAGCAGCCAAGATCCCGGGACACCGGATACGCAGTATTTT; cdr3_aa: CASSQDPGTPDTQYF
j_call: TRBJ2-2; clone_size: .; v_call: TRBV9; d_call: .; cdr3_nt: TGTGCCAGCGGTCTTCCAGGGGCCCACACCGGGGAGCTGTTTTTT; cdr3_aa: CASGLPGAHTGELFF
j_call: TRBJ2-1; clone_size: .; v_call: TRBV2; d_call: TRBD2; cdr3_nt: TGTGCCAGCAGGGGACTAGCGGAGGCGGGGGAGCAGTTCTTC; cdr3_aa: CASRGLAEAGEQFF
j_call: TRBJ1-6; clone_size: .; v_call: TRBV13; d_call: TRBD1; cdr3_nt: TGTGCCAGCAGCCTAGGGACAGGGGGCATTTCACCCCTCCACTTT; cdr3_aa: CASSLGTGGISPLHF
j_call: TRBJ2-3; clone_size: .; v_call: TRBV7-6; d_call: .; cdr3_nt: TGTGCCAGCAGAATTGGGCAAGATCGCACAGATACGCAGTATTTT; cdr3_aa: CASRIGQDRTDTQYF
j_call: TRBJ1-1; clone_size: .; v_call: TRBV4-3; d_call: .; cdr3_nt: TGCGCCAGCAGCCAAGTTTTCGTCAACACTGAAGCTTTCTTT; cdr3_aa: CASSQVFVNTEAFF
j_call: TRBJ1-5; clone_size: .; v_call: TRBV28; d_call: .; cdr3_nt: TGTGCCAGCAGCTGGAGGAGGGGCAATCAGCCCCAGCATTTT; cdr3_aa: CASSWRRGNQPQHF
j_call: TRBJ2-7; clone_size: .; v_call: TRBV10-2; d_call: TRBD2; cdr3_nt: TGCGCCAGCCGAGGAGGACTAGCGGGATTCTACGAGCAGTACTTC; cdr3_aa: CASRGGLAGFYEQYF
j_call: TRBJ2-3; clone_size: .; v_call: TRBV6-4; d_call: TRBD1; cdr3_nt: TGTGCCAGCAGCCTGACAGGGGGCAGTTCAGATACGCAGTATTTT; cdr3_aa: CASSLTGGSSDTQYF
j_call: TRBJ1-5; clone_size: once; v_call: TRBV29-1; d_call: .; cdr3_nt: TGCAGCGTTCTACCGGAAGACTACGATCAGCCCCAGCATTTT; cdr3_aa: CSVLPEDYDQPQHF
j_call: TRBJ1-1; clone_size: .; v_call: TRBV6-1; d_call: TRBD1; cdr3_nt: TGTGCCAGCAGAGAAAAGGACAGGGAGAGAGCTTTCTTT; cdr3_aa: CASREKDRERAFF